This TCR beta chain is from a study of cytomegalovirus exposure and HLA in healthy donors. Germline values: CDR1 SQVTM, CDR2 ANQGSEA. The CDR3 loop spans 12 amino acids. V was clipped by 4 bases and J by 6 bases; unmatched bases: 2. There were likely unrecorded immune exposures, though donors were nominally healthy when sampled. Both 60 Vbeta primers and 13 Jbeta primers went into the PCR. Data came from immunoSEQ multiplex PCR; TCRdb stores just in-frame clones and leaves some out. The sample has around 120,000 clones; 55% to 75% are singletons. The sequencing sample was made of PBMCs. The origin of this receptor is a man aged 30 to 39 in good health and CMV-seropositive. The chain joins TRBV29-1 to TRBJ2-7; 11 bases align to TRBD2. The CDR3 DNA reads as TGCAGCGTTGGGACTAGCGGGTCCGAGCAGTACTTC. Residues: CSVGTSGSEQYF.